Below are 15 T cell receptor beta chains sequenced from a single sample in a study of blood T cell repertoires in COVID-19 (dated by TCRdb to the early 2020s). Library prep was done by the immunoSEQ multiplex PCR assay. Imported from immuneACCESS, the table was reduced by TCRdb to in-frame sequences with V and J called. These copies leave out some clones; in studies compared against another copy, an unresolved V gene accounts for under half, and the cause of the remainder is not known. The sample profile shows about 240,000 clones; 65% to 90% of them were found once. The ten largest clones take up approximately 5.1% of the sample. Sequences were obtained from peripheral blood. These receptor sequences come from a man aged 45-65 years with COVID-19, enrolled during active disease.

V is TRBV10-1 and J is TRBJ2-3; 7 bases are shared with TRBD1. The CDR3 has 17 amino acids. Germline values: CDR1 WNHNN, CDR2 SYGVQD (reference sequence). J gave up 0 bases and V 8 bases, and 14 bases lay outside the gene matches. The CDR3 DNA sequence: TGCGCCAGCCCCCCCCACAGGGGCACTAACAGCACAGATACGCAGTATTTT. Protein sequence: CASPPHRGTNSTDTQYF.

The rearrangement links TRBV7-5 to TRBJ1-2; TRBD1, as called in the table, went unchecked against the DNA. TRBV7-5 is deemed a pseudogene. The CDR3 covers 15 residues. The CDR3 DNA sequence: TGTGCCAGACCCCAGGCCCAGGGGCCTAACTATGGCTACACCTTC. Its translation: CARPQAQGPNYGYTF.

The chain carries TRBV19 and TRBJ2-3, with 12 bases matching TRBD1. J was trimmed by 5 bases and V by 4 bases; bases with no gene match: 7. There are 16 residues in the CDR3. Germline-derived CDR1 and CDR2 are LNHDA and SQIVND (reference sequence). The CDR3 protein is CASSTPGQGAIDTQYF. The CDR3 bases are TGTGCCAGTAGTACTCCGGGACAGGGGGCAATAGATACGCAGTATTTT.

This clone was observed once. The chain uses TRBV7-3 and TRBJ2-2, with D perhaps matching TRBD2 (6 bases). The CDR3 is made up of 16 amino acids. V was shortened by 5 bases and J by 1 base, with 14 bases between the two germline ends. The germline CDR1 and CDR2 sequences are SGHTA and FQGTGA. In DNA form, the CDR3 reads TGTGCCAGCAGCCCACTTATGGGGGGGAACACCGGGGAGCTGTTTTTT. Translating gives CASSPLMGGNTGELFF.

This chain links TRBV18 with TRBJ1-6, with D maybe TRBD1 (6 bases). The CDR3 totals 14 residues. Trimming left V 3 bases short and J 7 bases short, with 10 bases between. CDR1 is KGHSH, CDR2 LQKENI, per germline. In nucleotides, the CDR3 is TGTGCCAGCTCACCTAGCACAGGGAATTCACCCCTCCACTTT. Its protein is CASSPSTGNSPLHF.

Only one count was recorded for this clone. The gene calls are TRBV5-1 and TRBJ2-5; D is possibly TRBD1 (6 bases). V lost 4 bases, J lost 5 bases, and 9 bases lay in between. Germline assignment: CDR1 SGHRS and CDR2 YFSETQ. The CDR3 totals 12 residues. CDR3 in amino acids: CASSGTIETQYF. CDR3 DNA sequence: TGCGCCAGCAGCGGGACAATCGAGACCCAGTACTTC.

The chain couples TRBV6-5 to TRBJ1-2; TRBD1 aligns across 7 bases. The CDR3 totals 13 residues. After removal of 5 bases from V and 5 bases from J, the junction contained 5 bases not matched to a gene. CDR1 and CDR2 from the germline V gene are MNHEY and SVGAGI. The CDR3 loop is CASSRTGPYGYTF. CDR3 nucleotides: TGTGCCAGCAGTCGGACAGGTCCGTATGGCTACACCTTC.

The chain employs TRBV10-3 and TRBJ1-2; TRBD1 agrees at 12 bases. Trimming at V came to 3 bases and at J to 4 bases, leaving 6 bases not matched to a gene. This CDR3 is 16 amino acids long. CDR1 is ENHRY and CDR2 is SYGVKD in the germline V gene. The chain's CDR3 is CAISDGTGGASYGYTF. CDR3 in DNA: TGTGCCATCAGTGATGGGACAGGGGGCGCGAGCTATGGCTACACCTTC.

The J gene is TRBJ1-1, the V gene TRBV10-2; 8 bases fit TRBD1. From germline, CDR1 is WSHSY and CDR2 SAAADI. The CDR3 has 14 amino acids. The J segment lost 2 bases and the V segment lost 4 bases, leaving 3 bases of the junction unmatched. The CDR3 DNA is TGCGCCAGCAGTGCGACAGGGGATAACACTGAAGCTTTCTTT. Translation gives CASSATGDNTEAFF.

The chain couples TRBV29-1 to TRBJ2-1; 9 nucleotides line up with TRBD1. Germline V gene lookup returns CDR1 SQVTM and CDR2 ANQGSEA. The CDR3 covers 12 residues. Trimming removed 3 bases from V and 8 bases from J; junction bases left unmatched: 2. This CDR3 reads CSVEGQGYEQFF. CDR3 coding DNA: TGCAGCGTTGAGGGACAGGGCTATGAGCAGTTCTTC.

This clone has only one observation. The J gene is TRBJ1-2, the V gene TRBV6-6; 8 nucleotides align to TRBD1. With V trimmed by 2 bases and J by 4 bases, 6 bases remained unmatched. CDR1 and CDR2 from the germline V gene are MNHNY and SVGAGI (reference sequence). CDR3 length: 15 amino acids. CDR3: CASSYGQGGGYGYTF. The CDR3 region has the DNA TGTGCCAGCAGTTACGGACAGGGAGGGGGCTATGGCTACACCTTC.

The rearrangement joins TRBV5-1 to TRBJ2-3; 15 bases are shared with TRBD2. The CDR3 consists of 16 residues. V trimming: 4 bases; J trimming: 1 base; junction bases outside the gene matches: 1. Germline V gene lookup returns CDR1 SGHRS and CDR2 YFSETQ. The CDR3 coding sequence is TGCGCCAGCAGCCGGACTAGCGGGGGGGGCACAGATACGCAGTATTTT. Amino acids: CASSRTSGGGTDTQYF.

The chain carries TRBV3-1 (or the pseudogene TRBV3-2) and TRBJ2-7, with TRBD1 identical over 8 bases. CDR3 length: 14 amino acids. Germline V CDR1 and CDR2: LGHDT, YNNKEL (reference sequence). Trimming removed 3 bases from V and 2 bases from J; junction bases left unmatched: 3. The CDR3 nucleotides are TGTGCCAGCAGCCAGACAGGGGAAGCCTACGAGCAGTACTTC. This encodes CASSQTGEAYEQYF.

The chain uses TRBV5-1 and TRBJ2-1; 13 bases line up with TRBD2. This CDR3 is 18 amino acids long. From germline, CDR1 is SGHRS and CDR2 YFSETQ. V trimming: 0 bases; J trimming: 4 bases; junction bases outside the gene matches: 7. Here the CDR3 DNA reads TGCGCCAGCAGCTTGGCCTTTCGACTAGCGGGGGGTTACAATGAGCAGTTCTTC. This translates into CASSLAFRLAGGYNEQFF.

The rearrangement uses TRBV2 and TRBJ1-3; 7 bases are shared with TRBD1. Germline CDR1 reads SNHLY; CDR2 reads FYNNEI. Unmatched junction bases numbered 4, after V lost 2 bases and J lost 3 bases. The CDR3 sequence is 15 residues long. The CDR3 coding sequence is TGTGCCAGCAGTGAATTCGCAGGGGGTGGAAACACCATATATTTT. This gives the protein CASSEFAGGGNTIYF.